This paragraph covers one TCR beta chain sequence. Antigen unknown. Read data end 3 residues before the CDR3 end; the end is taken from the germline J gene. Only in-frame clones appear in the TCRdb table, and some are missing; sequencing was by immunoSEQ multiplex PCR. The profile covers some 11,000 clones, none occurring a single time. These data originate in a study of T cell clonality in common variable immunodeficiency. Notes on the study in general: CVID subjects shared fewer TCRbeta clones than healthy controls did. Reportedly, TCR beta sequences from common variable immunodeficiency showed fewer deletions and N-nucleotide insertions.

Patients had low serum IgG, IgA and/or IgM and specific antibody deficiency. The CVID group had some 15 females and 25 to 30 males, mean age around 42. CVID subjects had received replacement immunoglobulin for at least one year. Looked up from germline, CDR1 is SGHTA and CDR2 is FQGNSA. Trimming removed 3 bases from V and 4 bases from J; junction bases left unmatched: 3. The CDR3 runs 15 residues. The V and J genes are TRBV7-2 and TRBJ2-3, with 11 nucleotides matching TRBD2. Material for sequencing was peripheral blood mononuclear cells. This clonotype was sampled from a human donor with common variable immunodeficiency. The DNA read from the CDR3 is TGTGCCAGCAGCTTGCTAGCGGGAGGATCAGATACG. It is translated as CASSLLAGGSDT. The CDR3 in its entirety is CASSLLAGGSDTQYF.